Each of the 7 T cell receptor beta chains below was sequenced from the same sample in a study of CD8 T cells in ankylosing spondylitis. Broader study findings: One TCR beta motif, made up of about 8 highly homologous variants, appeared characteristic of ankylosing spondylitis blood.

Their antigens are not known. MiXCR, run by TCRdb on the 5' RACE reads, gives a single entry per CDR3 protein. Of 470,000 or so distinct CDR3 sequences in the sample, approximately 26% were seen once. Sequenced sample: blood, either unsorted or a sorted T cell fraction (not recorded which). The receptors stem from a male donor with ankylosing spondylitis.

This clonotype showed up just a few times. This rearrangement joins TRBV6-1 to TRBJ2-1; TRBD1 or TRBD2 may be the D gene (5 bases each). The V gene lost 2 bases and the J gene lost 5 bases, with 10 bases spanning the gap. The germline gives CDR1 MNHNS, CDR2 SASEGT. This CDR3 contains 14 residues. CDR3 DNA: TGTGCCAGCAGTGAATCGGGGCACAACAATGAGCAGTTCTTC. Protein: CASSESGHNNEQFF.

This clonotype appeared a few times. The chain couples TRBV24-1 to TRBJ2-2, with D possibly TRBD1 on 5 matching bases. There are 16 residues in the CDR3. Between the trimmed V and J ends, which lost 5 bases and 3 bases, there was a span of 15 bases. The germline V gene encodes CDR1 KGHDR and CDR2 SFDVKD. CDR3 coding DNA: TGTGCCACCAGTGCGGGCAGGGTTGCGGACACCGGGGAGCTGTTTTTT. Protein: CATSAGRVADTGELFF.

The chain couples TRBV25-1 to TRBJ1-3; D not certain. Germline CDR1 and CDR2: MGHDK and SYGVNS. The CDR3 loop spans 15 amino acids. Between the trimmed V and J ends, which lost 7 bases and 0 bases, there was a span of 13 bases. CDR3 nucleotide sequence: TGTGCCAGCACTTCGACCTCGAGCTCTGGAAACACCATATATTTT. It codes for CASTSTSSSGNTIYF.

A few counts support this clonotype. V and J are TRBV20-1 and TRBJ1-1; unclear D gene. Germline V gene sequence: CDR1 DFQATT, CDR2 SNEGSKA (reference sequence). The V gene lost 0 bases and the J gene lost 5 bases, with 7 bases spanning the gap. The CDR3 has 12 residues. CDR3 loop: CSARDLITEAFF. The CDR3 coding sequence is TGCAGTGCTAGAGATCTGATTACTGAAGCTTTCTTT.

The chain carries TRBV27 and TRBJ2-7; 8 nucleotides agree with TRBD1. Germline-derived CDR1 and CDR2 are MNHEY and SMNVEV (reference sequence). V lost 5 bases to trimming and J lost 2 bases; unmatched junction nucleotides: 14. This CDR3 comprises 17 residues. The CDR3 DNA reads as TGTGCCAGCAGTCTCAAGCCCGGACAGGGAAAAACCTACGAGCAGTACTTC. Its protein is CASSLKPGQGKTYEQYF.

This clonotype was recorded a few times. The chain joins TRBV4-1 to TRBJ2-1; D remains unclear. V lost 1 base and J 0 bases, leaving 10 bases between the germline ends. Germline V gives CDR1 MGHRA, CDR2 YSYEKL. The CDR3 is 16 residues long. CDR3 in amino acids: CASSQGGFFSYNEQFF. The CDR3, as DNA: TGCGCCAGCAGCCAAGGGGGATTCTTCTCCTACAATGAGCAGTTCTTC.

The chain recombines TRBV2 with TRBJ2-1, with TRBD2 as a possible D gene (5 bases). CDR1 is SNHLY, CDR2 FYNNEI, per germline. Trimming removed 6 bases from V and 5 bases from J, with 14 bases in between. The CDR3 covers 14 residues. The CDR3 DNA is TGTGCCAGCAGCCTTAGCGAGACTCACAATGAGCAGTTCTTC. This gives the protein CASSLSETHNEQFF.